Below are 21 T cell receptor beta chains sequenced from a single sample in a study of metastatic and nonmetastatic thyroid tumors. TCRdb re-called the PCR reads via MiXCR. The sample records 20,000 to 25,000 clones, around 30% being singletons. No patient had received any treatment before thyroid surgery. Sequenced sample: tumor tissue. Receptors originate from a female donor with papillary thyroid cancer or a benign thyroid nodule (not recorded which). Some clones in this sample may be carry-over from other donors' samples.

Regarding this clone: Given the absence of the conserved phenylalanine or tryptophan at the CDR3 end, a read error is likely. This chain uses TRBV20-1 with TRBJ2-3, with 8 bases aligning to TRBD2. Trimming removed 6 bases from V and 7 bases from J; junction bases left unmatched: 15. This CDR3 comprises 15 residues. CDR1 and CDR2 (germline): DFQATT, SNEGSKA (reference sequence). DNA of the CDR3: TGCAGTGCGGGTATCGGGGGGGCCACGGCATATACGCAGTATTTG. Protein product: CSAGIGGATAYTQYL.

This clone was seen repeatedly, ten times or more. The chain employs TRBV5-1 and TRBJ2-1; the match to TRBD2 covers 7 bases. The CDR3 runs to 15 residues. V trimming: 0 bases; J trimming: 13 bases; junction bases outside the gene matches: 13. CDR1 and CDR2 (germline): SGHRS, YFSETQ. CDR3 sequence: CASSLAQRGSTRQFF. For the CDR3, the DNA is TGCGCCAGCAGCTTGGCCCAGCGGGGAAGCACCCGTCAGTTCTTC.

Regarding this clone: This could be a read error, since a much larger clone is one nucleotide away. This chain connects TRBV24-1 to TRBJ2-3, with D unclear. Germline V gene sequence: CDR1 KGHDR, CDR2 SFDVKD. The CDR3 consists of 13 residues. The CDR3 nucleotides are TGCGCCACCAGTGATTCATGGAGAGATACGCAGTATTTT. Amino acid sequence: CATSDSWRDTQYF.

The genes are TRBV19 and TRBJ1-5, with 7 positions matching TRBD1. V lost 6 bases, J lost 4 bases, and 6 bases stayed unmatched. CDR1 and CDR2 from the germline V gene are LNHDA and SQIVND (reference sequence). The length of the CDR3 is 14 residues. The CDR3 region is CASSPGQVNQPQHF. The CDR3 DNA follows: TGTGCCAGTAGCCCTGGACAGGTGAATCAGCCCCAGCATTTT.

In regard to this clone: The junction departs from the called germline gene at one end, perhaps through a read error. The chain couples TRBV6-1 to TRBJ2-7, with 8 bases lining up with TRBD1. This CDR3 is 18 amino acids long. Germline CDR1 is MNHNS and CDR2 is SASEGT. CDR3 amino acids: CASSELGGTGVVRNEQYF. CDR3 bases: TGTGCCAGCAGTGAATTGGGTGGGACAGGCGTCGTTAGAAACGAACAGTACTTC.

This clone was recorded many times. The chain couples TRBV20-1 to TRBJ1-1; weak D call: TRBD1 (5 bases). Trimming removed 8 bases at V and 6 bases at J, with 19 bases between. Germline V gene data show CDR1 as DFQATT and CDR2 as SNEGSKA (reference sequence). This CDR3 has 13 amino acids. CDR3 DNA: TGCAGTCCGTGGGCAGGGAGGGCGGCTGAAGCTTTCTTT. Its translation: CSPWAGRAAEAFF.

This clone was counted at least ten times. The V and J genes are TRBV3-1 and TRBJ1-3, with no clear D. This CDR3 spans 14 amino acids. V was pared by 1 base and J by 2 bases, with 6 bases between. Germline-derived CDR1 and CDR2 are LGHDT and YNNKEL (reference sequence). CDR3 sequence: CASSQAGTGNTIYF. CDR3 coding DNA: TGTGCCAGCAGCCAAGCGGGGACTGGAAACACCATATATTTT. Full variable domain (remainder filled in from reference TRBV3-1 and TRBJ1-3): DTAVSQTPKYLVTQMGNDKSIKCEQNLGHDTMYWYKQDSKKFLKIMFSYNNKELIINETVPNRFSPKSPDKAHLNLHINSLELGDSAVYFCASSQAGTGNTIYFGEGSWLTVV.

There are many counts of this clone. This may come from a read error, since a much larger clone is one base off. Additional DNA sequences in this sample encode the identical CDR3. The genes are TRBV28 and TRBJ2-3; D is ambiguous. CDR3 length equals 12 residues. Germline V gene sequence: CDR1 MDHEN, CDR2 SYDVKM. CDR3 sequence reads: CASSSSGTSWQF. The CDR3 nucleotides read TGTGCCAGCAGTTCATCCGGTACCTCCTGGCAATTT.

This chain uses TRBV20-1 with TRBJ1-1; a possible D gene is TRBD1 (5 bases). Germline V gene sequence: CDR1 DFQATT, CDR2 SNEGSKA (reference sequence). Trimming removed 5 bases from V and 11 bases from J, with 30 bases in between. The CDR3 contains 16 residues. The CDR3 DNA is TGCAGTGCTGAAAAGGACGTCCGGACTCATGAGGGGAGGGCTTTCTTT. It codes for CSAEKDVRTHEGRAFF.

Of note for this clone: This likely comes from a read error, as the CDR3 has no conserved phenylalanine or tryptophan at its end. This chain joins TRBV7-3 and TRBJ2-1; D unclear. The CDR3 has 14 residues. With 2 bases removed from V and 4 bases from J, the gap between germline ends came to 9 bases. Germline CDR1 SGHTA, CDR2 FQGTGA. In DNA, the CDR3 is TGTGCCAGCAGCTTAGTGAACGGGTACAATGAGCAGTTCATC. Translation gives CASSLVNGYNEQFI.

This clone has just a few counts. The rearrangement joins TRBV19 to TRBJ2-2; 7 bases are a match to TRBD2. The CDR3 consists of 14 residues. Looked up from germline, CDR1 is LNHDA and CDR2 is SQIVND (reference sequence). V trimming: 6 bases; J trimming: 4 bases; junction bases outside the gene matches: 5. CDR3 amino acids: CASSPTGGTGELFF. The CDR3 nucleotides read TGTGCCAGTAGCCCGACGGGGGGCACCGGGGAGCTGTTTTTT.

With respect to this clone: A much more abundant neighbour one base away suggests this may be a read error. The chain is built from TRBV19 and TRBJ2-2; TRBD1 matches 7 bases. Per germline, CDR1 LNHDA and CDR2 SQIVND (reference sequence). J gave up 3 bases and V 7 bases, and 8 bases lay outside the gene matches. The CDR3 covers 15 residues. The CDR3 DNA is TGTGCCAGTATCGACAGGGTGCATGACACCGGGGAGCTGTTTTTT. Translation gives CASIDRVHDTGELFF.

The chain couples TRBV2 to TRBJ1-5, with no clear D. Trimming stripped 6 bases from V and 4 bases from J, with 16 bases between. The length of the CDR3 is 15 residues. Germline V gene sequence: CDR1 SNHLY, CDR2 FYNNEI. The CDR3 region is CASSPRPRWNQPQHF. CDR3 bases: TGTGCCAGCAGCCCGAGGCCGCGATGGAATCAGCCCCAGCATTTT. Full variable domain (missing parts from reference TRBV2 and TRBJ1-5): EPEVTQTPSHQVTQMGQEVILRCVPISNHLYFYWYRQILGQKVEFLVSFYNNEISEKSEIFDDQFSVERPDGSNFTLKIRSTKLEDSAMYFCASSPRPRWNQPQHFGDGTRLSIL.

The rearrangement uses TRBV20-1 and TRBJ1-2; TRBD1 is a possible D gene (6 bases). This CDR3 has 13 amino acids. In germline, CDR1 is DFQATT, CDR2 SNEGSKA (reference sequence). The V end was cut by 3 bases, the J end by 0 bases, with 8 bases between. In nucleotides, the CDR3 is TGCAGTGCTAGGGACAGCACTAACTATGGCTACACCTTC. Translated: CSARDSTNYGYTF.

This chain links TRBV20-1 with TRBJ2-5; D might be TRBD1 (8 bases). The length of the CDR3 is 15 residues. V was clipped by 0 bases and J by 11 bases, with 22 bases between them. Germline CDR1 and CDR2: DFQATT and SNEGSKA (reference sequence). CDR3 bases: TGCAGTGCTAGAGATACCCGACAGGGGAGGGGGACGCAGTACTTC. The encoded protein is CSARDTRQGRGTQYF.

The CDR3 here is CASSLGLAGSDTDTQYF. The CDR3 nucleotides read TGCGCCAGCAGCTTGGGTCTAGCGGGGTCTGACACAGATACGCAGTATTTT. The V call is TRBV5-1, the J call TRBJ2-3; 9 bases are a match to TRBD2. The J segment lost 2 bases and the V segment lost 0 bases, leaving 7 bases of the junction unmatched. Per germline, CDR1 SGHRS and CDR2 YFSETQ. The CDR3 extends over 17 amino acids.

This clone appeared many times. This chain joins TRBV7-2 and TRBJ1-2; a possible D gene is TRBD1 (6 bases). CDR1 and CDR2 from the germline V gene are SGHTA and FQGNSA. This CDR3 spans 15 amino acids. V was clipped by 1 base and J by 2 bases, with 11 bases between them. The CDR3: CASSLDTGRNYGYTF. The CDR3 nucleotides are TGTGCCAGCAGCTTAGATACAGGGAGAAACTATGGCTACACCTTC.

Notes on this clone: A much larger clone lies one base from this, so it may be a read error. The chain's CDR3 is CSAEGSTGTGDLFF. Here the CDR3 DNA reads TGCAGTGCTGAAGGCTCCACGGGCACCGGGGATCTGTTTTTT. The rearrangement joins TRBV20-1 to TRBJ2-2, with D tentatively TRBD2 (5 bases). Germline CDR1 is DFQATT and CDR2 is SNEGSKA (reference sequence). The length of the CDR3 is 14 residues.

As concerns this clone: A read error may be the cause here, since a much bigger clone is one base away. The J gene is TRBJ1-2, the V gene TRBV7-2, with unresolved D. Germline V gene sequence: CDR1 SGHTA, CDR2 FQGNSA. This CDR3 is 12 amino acids long. Trimming cost V 2 bases and J 8 bases, with 9 bases left between them. The CDR3 DNA sequence: TGTGCCAGCAGCTTACAGGTAAACGGCTACACCTTC. Its translation is CASSLQVNGYTF.

This chain joins TRBV6-2 or TRBV6-3 and TRBJ2-3; D gene uncertain. This CDR3 spans 14 amino acids. CDR1 MNHEY and CDR2 SVGEGT come from the germline V gene. The V end lost 7 bases, the J end lost 2 bases, and 13 bases lay between the germline ends. This chain's CDR3 is CASIMGTYTDTQYF. CDR3 in DNA: TGTGCCAGCATAATGGGAACATACACAGATACGCAGTATTTT.

A few counts support this clone. This sequence may be a read error, since a much larger clone differs from it by one base. The chain uses TRBV16 and TRBJ1-5; D may be TRBD1 (5 bases). Germline lookup yields CDR1 KGHSY and CDR2 FQNENV. V was clipped by 4 bases and J by 4 bases, with 14 bases between them. The CDR3 spans 15 residues. The CDR3 loop is CASSLGLTWNQPQHF. CDR3 DNA sequence: TGTGCCAGCAGCCTGGGACTGACATGGAATCAGCCCCAGCATTTT.